This T cell receptor (beta chain) came from a study of regulatory T cells in long-lasting Graves disease (dated by TCRdb to the early 2020s). At the level of the whole study: Antithyroid drugs had been taken for less than 3 months by newly diagnosed Graves' disease patients. This study used TCR sequencing and RNA sequencing of peripheral blood to compare persistent Graves' disease patients against newly diagnosed Graves' disease patients. The study took place in China and was registered as a clinical trial. A total of 33 samples were covered by TCR sequencing, comprising approximately 13 persistent and around 20 newly diagnosed Graves' disease patients. On the study overall, not on this receptor specifically: Only the TCR beta chain was sequenced and analyzed. Lower TCR Shannon entropy and fewer highly expanded clones were observed in persistent Graves' disease patients than in newly diagnosed patients, which suggested clonal expansion. Patients with persistent disease shared more public clonotypes (about 2,900) than newly diagnosed patients did (approximately 1,000). Because the primary lesion, thyroid tissue, could not be accessed, the study looked at peripheral blood alone. As a limitation, the authors acknowledged that the small sample size may reduce accuracy. TRBV28, TRBJ1-2 and TRBJ2-5 were preferentially used in persistent disease, while TRBV20-1 and TRBJ2-1 were favored in newly diagnosed disease.

The time point label, read with the paper, signifies: newly diagnosed GD, antithyroid drugs for less than 3 months. RNA was extracted from PBMCs in TRIzol for both TCR sequencing and RNA sequencing. The diagnosis of Graves' disease followed American Thyroid Association guidelines. Patients were recruited from an endocrinology department in Xi'an, China. Each patient gave 9 to 10 milliliters of peripheral blood, collected in an EDTA anticoagulant tube. Ficoll Paque Plus density gradient separation was used to isolate PBMCs, and no further T cell sorting was performed. RNA quality was checked with an Agilent 2100 Bioanalyzer and agarose gel, and concentration with a NanoDrop 2000. CDR1 SNHLY and CDR2 FYNNEI are derived from the germline V gene. Taken from cysteine to phenylalanine, the CDR3 has 13 residues. Only the CDR3 portion is preserved as DNA: 39 bases, with reading frame beginning at the first base. V is reduced by 4 bases and J by 5 bases, leaving a spacing of 9 bases between them.

The library came from multiplex PCR. The sequencer was an Illumina HiSeq 4000. TCR beta libraries were built with iRepertoire HTBI primers and Arm-PCR amplification of CDR3 regions. Gel purification was performed on PCR products prior to sequencing. In the original analysis: Gene usage analysis of CDR3 amino acid clonotypes relied on the 60 or so TRBV and 13 to 15 TRBJ segments identified across samples. Filtered high-quality paired reads were merged into contigs using COPE and FqMerger. BLAST was used to align contigs to IMGT TRBV, TRBD and TRBJ reference genes, and CDR3 was defined according to IMGT. Highly expanded clones were defined as clonotypes with a frequency above 0.1%. Shannon entropy was used to measure repertoire diversity, and the Gini coefficient was used to measure V-J evenness. Public clonotypes were defined as clonotypes shared by more than one individual. The public reads were reprocessed in TCRdb via fastp at Q25 and MiXCR, keeping in-frame beta chains. Each entry is one CDR3 protein sequence, shown with its most common DNA and genes. The V and J calls follow TCRdb's processing rather than the paper's. Across this sample there are 580,000 or so distinct CDR3 sequences, with about 16% seen only once. The ten largest clones capture around 12% of the sample.

In this sample, this clonotype turned up many times. What antigen it recognizes has not been identified. No base quality information exists; no much larger clone differs at one position. The same data also went into a second study, on T cells in Graves' hyperthyroidism and ophthalmopathy. The second paper states: Stable Graves' hyperthyroidism was defined as no progression to ophthalmopathy during 18 months of follow-up. Hyperthyroidism patients were aged 18 to 65 years and newly diagnosed, with disease duration of less than 2 months. Patients with uncontrolled infections, other autoimmune diseases, pregnancy or lactation were excluded. Diagnoses relied on clinical symptoms, serum thyroxine and TRAb, thyroid ultrasound and orbital computed tomography. The TCR CDR3 was subjected to a first round of RT-PCR using the HTBI primer set and the Qiagen OneStep RT-PCR kit. Blood samples also contained most of the expanded thyroid clonotypes (frequency above 0.001), which suggests that blood repertoires may reflect thyroid immune responses. Ophthalmopathy was separated from stable hyperthyroidism by a 13 V-J signature model, with approximately 86% sensitivity and just over 81% specificity obtained in cross-validation and 80%/75% obtained in testing. In validation, the model predicted progression to ophthalmopathy with about 71% sensitivity and roughly 75% specificity, a median of approximately 6.5 months before onset. To identify distinguishing TCR V-J signatures, a discovery cohort of some 100 patients was used, comprising some 45 with Graves' ophthalmopathy and 57 with stable Graves' hyperthyroidism. Prospective prediction of ophthalmopathy was tested in an independent validation cohort of 18 to 20 hyperthyroidism patients and 15 to 17 patients who later progressed to ophthalmopathy. The 100 discovery patients were randomly split 7:3 into training and test sets. The study also compared thyroid tissue and blood T-cell repertoires from more than 5 Graves' hyperthyroidism patients. After sampling, hyperthyroidism patients received methimazole starting at 30 mg daily, and ophthalmopathy patients received high-dose intravenous methylprednisolone. A second multiplex PCR round built the libraries, followed by size selection and purification. Sequencing of the libraries was done on an Illumina HiSeq2000 using paired-end 100 bp reads. SOAPnuke was used to process the raw data, removing reads that contained adapters or uncalled bases, had a mean Phred below 15, or lacked an exact match to the constant primer or identifier. High-quality paired reads were merged using COPE v1.2.5, and each unique nucleotide sequence was defined as a clonotype. Clonotypes were aligned to IMGT TRBV, TRBD and TRBJ reference segments using MiTCR v1.1. Only V-J combinations with frequency above 0.0001, covering about 99% of repertoires, were analysed. A TCS score was defined as the ratio between F50 (clonal expansion) and ExV (chaos), using BLOSUM62-based TCRdist between CDR3 peptides within each V-J. Welch's t-statistics and random forest reduced approximately 520 V-J features to roughly 13, which were used in a naive Bayes classifier (R e1071). No statistical method was used to set the sample size in advance, and investigators knew the group allocation. According to the paper, TCR Vbeta CDR3 sequencing was carried out on 120 to 150 peripheral blood samples, which came from 40 to 45 ophthalmopathy, approximately 72 hyperthyroidism and some 17 progressor patients.

This clonotype was sampled from a young man with Graves disease. Donor details come from another sample of the same person, matched by shared clones. This chain joins TRBV2 to TRBJ1-5; too little of a D gene remains to name it. This specimen consisted of peripheral blood mononuclear cells (PBMCs), obtained at new diagnosis, from a patient treated with antithyroid drugs. The CDR3 is CASSADLDQPQHF. The nucleotide sequence reads TGTGCCAGCAGTGCCGACTTGGATCAGCCCCAGCATTTT.